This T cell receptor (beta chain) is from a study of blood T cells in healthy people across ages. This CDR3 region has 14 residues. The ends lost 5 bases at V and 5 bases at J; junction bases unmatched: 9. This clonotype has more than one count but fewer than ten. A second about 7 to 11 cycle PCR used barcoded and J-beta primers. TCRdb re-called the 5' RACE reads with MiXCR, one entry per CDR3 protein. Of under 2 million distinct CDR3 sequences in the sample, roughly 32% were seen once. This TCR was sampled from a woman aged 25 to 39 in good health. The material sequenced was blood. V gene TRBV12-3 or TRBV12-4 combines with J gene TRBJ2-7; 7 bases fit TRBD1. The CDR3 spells CASSLTGVPNEQYF. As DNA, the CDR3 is TGTGCCAGCAGTCTAACAGGGGTCCCCAACGAGCAGTACTTC.